The 32 T cell receptor beta chains in this list originate from one sample, sequenced in a study of blood T cell repertoires in COVID-19. Libraries were prepared by immunoSEQ multiplex PCR; TCRdb keeps only in-frame clonotypes and omits some of them. This table holds approximately 240,000 clones, 85% to 90% found once. The sample taken for sequencing was PBMCs or T cells enriched from blood (not recorded which). Source of these receptors: a woman aged 45-59 years in a cohort exposed to, infected with or recovered from COVID-19 (not recorded which).

The chain links TRBV6-5 to TRBJ2-5; TRBD2 is a possible D gene (7 bases). Germline V gene data show CDR1 as MNHEY and CDR2 as SVGAGI. The length of the CDR3 is 12 residues. Trimming pared 5 bases from V and 7 bases from J, leaving 11 bases between. DNA of the CDR3: TGTGCCAGCAGTCGAAGGGGGGGGACCCAGTACTTC. Its protein product is CASSRRGGTQYF.

V and J are TRBV10-3 and TRBJ1-2, with TRBD1 matching 8 bases. CDR1 and CDR2 (germline): ENHRY, SYGVKD. With 5 bases clipped from V and 4 bases from J, the junction kept 9 bases outside the gene matches. The CDR3 is made up of 15 amino acids. The CDR3: CAISNDRGTSYGYTF. The CDR3 DNA reads as TGTGCCATCAGTAACGACAGGGGTACATCCTATGGCTACACCTTC.

This clone is a singleton in its sample. The chain has TRBV9 and TRBJ1-4; 9 nucleotides align to TRBD1. After removal of 2 bases from V and 7 bases from J, the junction contained 6 bases not matched to a gene. CDR3 length: 15 amino acids. Germline-derived CDR1 and CDR2 are SGDLS and YYNGEE. The CDR3 DNA follows: TGTGCCAGCAGCGTTTCACAGGGACAGGGTGAAAAACTGTTTTTT. This gives the protein CASSVSQGQGEKLFF.

The gene calls are TRBV7-2 and TRBJ1-2; 10 nucleotides align to TRBD1. This CDR3 spans 15 amino acids. Germline values: CDR1 SGHTA, CDR2 FQGNSA. V lost 4 bases to trimming and J lost 4 bases; unmatched junction nucleotides: 6. The chain's CDR3 is CASSYRDRGPYGYTF. As DNA, the CDR3 is TGTGCCAGCAGCTATCGGGACAGGGGACCCTATGGCTACACCTTC.

V is TRBV3-1 (or the pseudogene TRBV3-2) and J is TRBJ1-2, with 8 positions matching TRBD1. With V trimmed by 5 bases and J by 7 bases, 12 bases remained unmatched. Germline V gene sequence: CDR1 LGHDT, CDR2 YNNKEL (reference sequence). This CDR3 region has 15 residues. CDR3 in amino acids: CASSGTDRGSAGYTF. In nucleotides, the CDR3 is TGTGCCAGCAGCGGCACTGACAGGGGTTCGGCTGGCTACACCTTC.

V gene TRBV2 combines with J gene TRBJ2-5, with 8 bases that match TRBD1. V lost 5 bases and J lost 2; bases outside the gene matches: 4. The CDR3 extends over 14 amino acids. Germline assignment: CDR1 SNHLY and CDR2 FYNNEI. In nucleotides, the CDR3 is TGTGCCAGCAGTATACAGGGGGGACAAGAGACCCAGTACTTC. This sequence encodes CASSIQGGQETQYF.

The chain is built from TRBV2 and TRBJ2-1; D might be TRBD2 (6 bases). The V end lost 6 bases, the J end lost 3 bases, and 15 bases lay between the germline ends. This CDR3 contains 15 residues. Germline CDR1 is SNHLY and CDR2 is FYNNEI. CDR3 in DNA: TGTGCCAGCAGCGGCGGCGGGACTTACTACAATGAGCAGTTCTTC. This encodes CASSGGGTYYNEQFF.

V gene TRBV9 combines with J gene TRBJ2-7; 11 bases line up with TRBD2. The CDR3 runs 16 residues. Germline assignment: CDR1 SGDLS and CDR2 YYNGEE. The V and J ends lost 7 bases and 6 bases, in that order; junction bases with no gene match: 15. The CDR3 spells CASGRGRLAGLAEQYF. The DNA for the CDR3 is TGTGCCAGCGGGCGGGGGAGACTAGCGGGGTTGGCCGAGCAGTACTTC.

The rearrangement joins TRBV5-1 to TRBJ1-2; 10 nucleotides match TRBD1. V lost 1 base, J lost 0 bases, and 6 bases stayed unmatched. This CDR3 is built from 17 residues. Germline V gene sequence: CDR1 SGHRS, CDR2 YFSETQ. The CDR3 spells CASSLIMGQGSNYGYTF. In nucleotides, the CDR3 is TGCGCCAGCAGCTTGATTATGGGACAGGGGTCTAACTATGGCTACACCTTC. The full variable domain, completed using reference TRBV5-1 and TRBJ1-2, is KAGVTQTPRYLIKTRGQQVTLSCSPISGHRSVSWYQQTPGQGLQFLFEYFSETQRNKGNFPGRFSGRQFSNSRSEMNVSTLELGDSALYLCASSLIMGQGSNYGYTFGSGTRLTVV.

The rearrangement joins TRBV2 to TRBJ1-3, with D uncertain. This CDR3 is built from 14 residues. Germline V gene data show CDR1 as SNHLY and CDR2 as FYNNEI. Trimming cost V 4 bases and J 6 bases, with 13 bases left between them. CDR3 loop: CASSVGLAANTIYF. The DNA of the CDR3 is TGTGCCAGCAGTGTTGGGTTGGCGGCAAACACCATATATTTT.

This rearrangement joins TRBV6-2 or TRBV6-3 to TRBJ2-1; a possible D gene is TRBD1 (5 bases). The germline V gene encodes CDR1 MNHEY and CDR2 SVGEGT. The CDR3 sequence is 15 residues long. V lost 5 bases and J 6 bases, leaving 17 bases between the germline ends. The CDR3 protein is CASSDRRARGNEQFF. CDR3 sequence (DNA): TGTGCCAGCAGTGACAGACGGGCCAGAGGCAATGAGCAGTTCTTC.

V is TRBV6-6 and J is TRBJ1-2; 11 positions agree with TRBD1. Unmatched junction bases numbered 9, after V lost 3 bases and J lost 6 bases. The CDR3 spans 16 residues. In germline, CDR1 is MNHNY, CDR2 SVGAGI (reference sequence). In DNA, the CDR3 is TGTGCCAGCAGTTATTCCCCGGGACAGGGGGGGAATGGCTACACCTTC. Amino acids: CASSYSPGQGGNGYTF.

The rearrangement joins TRBV9 to TRBJ1-5; TRBD1 is a possible D gene (6 bases). This CDR3 contains 14 residues. CDR1 is SGDLS and CDR2 is YYNGEE in the germline V gene. The V end lost 2 bases, the J end lost 6 bases, and 12 bases lay between the germline ends. CDR3 sequence (DNA): TGTGCCAGCAGCGTGGGGGGGGCAGGTCAGCCCCAGCATTTT. Translating it yields CASSVGGAGQPQHF.

V gene TRBV10-3 combines with J gene TRBJ1-2, with 8 bases identical to TRBD1. After removal of 6 bases from V and 1 base from J, the junction contained 4 bases not matched to a gene. The CDR3 sequence is 14 residues long. CDR1 ENHRY and CDR2 SYGVKD come from the germline V gene. The chain's CDR3 is CAIRTGDFNYGYTF. The CDR3 DNA is TGTGCCATCAGGACAGGGGATTTTAACTATGGCTACACCTTC.

The chain links TRBV3-1 (or the pseudogene TRBV3-2) to TRBJ2-7; 8 bases align to TRBD1. V shed 1 base, J shed 0 bases, and the junction held 2 bases outside the gene matches. Germline assignment: CDR1 LGHDT and CDR2 YNNKEL (reference sequence). This CDR3 spans 15 amino acids. The CDR3 region has the DNA TGTGCCAGCAGCCAAGGGACAGGGAACTCCTACGAGCAGTACTTC. Its translation is CASSQGTGNSYEQYF.

This chain connects TRBV12-3 or TRBV12-4 to TRBJ1-1; D is undetermined. V lost 6 bases to trimming and J lost 10 bases, with 15 bases between them. This CDR3 has 12 amino acids. CDR3 in amino acids: CASREPEVPAFF. CDR3 coding DNA: TGTGCCAGCAGAGAACCGGAGGTTCCAGCTTTCTTT.

V is TRBV11-2 and J is TRBJ1-4; D remains unclear. V lost 4 bases, J lost 8 bases, and 5 bases lay in between. This CDR3 spans 11 amino acids. Per the germline V gene, CDR1 is SGHAT and CDR2 is FQNNGV. CDR3 bases: TGTGCCAGCAGCTCTCAGGAAAAACTGTTTTTT. Its translation: CASSSQEKLFF.

The chain recombines TRBV30 with TRBJ1-3, with D possibly being TRBD1 (6 bases). This CDR3 spans 15 amino acids. CDR1 and CDR2 from the germline V gene are GTSNPN and SVGIG (reference sequence). V shed 8 bases and J shed 1 base, with 18 bases lying between them. This chain's CDR3 is CAGNLYRESGNTIYF. Here the CDR3 DNA reads TGTGCCGGCAACCTTTACAGGGAATCTGGAAACACCATATATTTT.

The chain uses TRBV19 and TRBJ1-5; D is unclear. Between the trimmed V and J ends, which lost 6 bases and 2 bases, there was a span of 17 bases. In germline, CDR1 is LNHDA, CDR2 SQIVND (reference sequence). The length of the CDR3 is 16 residues. CDR3 protein: CASRHMAPLGNQPQHF. The CDR3 nucleotides read TGTGCCAGTAGGCATATGGCGCCCCTAGGCAATCAGCCCCAGCATTTT.

The rearrangement joins TRBV2 to TRBJ2-2, with D perhaps TRBD2 (6 bases). The germline V and J ends were trimmed by 4 bases and 3 bases, with 9 bases remaining between them. The CDR3 loop spans 14 amino acids. Per the germline V gene, CDR1 is SNHLY and CDR2 is FYNNEI. CDR3 amino acids: CASSVGGDTGELFF. The DNA of the CDR3 is TGTGCCAGCAGTGTGGGGGGAGACACCGGGGAGCTGTTTTTT.

The J gene is TRBJ1-1, the V gene TRBV19, with D possibly being TRBD1 (6 bases). The CDR3 totals 14 residues. Trimming pared 7 bases from V and 3 bases from J, leaving 15 bases between. CDR1 is LNHDA and CDR2 is SQIVND in the germline V gene (reference sequence). CDR3 residues: CASTSGGRDTEAFF. DNA for the CDR3: TGTGCCAGTACATCGGGGGGGCGGGACACTGAAGCTTTCTTT. Together with reference TRBV19 and TRBJ1-1, the CDR3 gives the full variable domain: DGGITQSPKYLFRKEGQNVTLSCEQNLNHDAMYWYRQDPGQGLRLIYYSQIVNDFQKGDIAEGYSVSREKKESFPLTVTSAQKNPTAFYLCASTSGGRDTEAFFGQGTRLTVV.

This chain uses TRBV11-2 with TRBJ2-1, with D possibly being TRBD2 (6 bases). Between the trimmed V and J ends, which lost 0 bases and 9 bases, there was a span of 9 bases. The CDR3 is 13 residues long. Germline CDR1 SGHAT, CDR2 FQNNGV. CDR3 loop: CASSLDPGVEQFF. CDR3 in DNA: TGTGCCAGCAGCTTAGATCCGGGGGTTGAGCAGTTCTTC.

The J gene is TRBJ2-3, the V gene TRBV18; 7 positions match TRBD1. Trimming removed 2 bases from V and 6 bases from J; junction bases left unmatched: 8. The CDR3 spans 15 residues. CDR1 and CDR2 from the germline V gene are KGHSH and LQKENI. The CDR3 DNA reads TGTGCCAGCTCACCAGTAGGGGACAGCGTCGATACGCAGTATTTT. Translating it yields CASSPVGDSVDTQYF.

The chain is built from TRBV2 and TRBJ2-5, with D possibly TRBD2 on 5 matching bases. The CDR3 is 11 amino acids. Germline CDR1 is SNHLY and CDR2 is FYNNEI. The V end was cut by 8 bases, the J end by 2 bases, with 6 bases between. The CDR3 reads CASGEQETQYF. CDR3 in DNA: TGTGCCAGCGGGGAGCAAGAGACCCAGTACTTC.

This sequence joins TRBV28 and TRBJ1-5; D gene ambiguous. The CDR3 length is 15 residues. Trimming left V 2 bases short and J 9 bases short, with 17 bases between. Germline V lookup: CDR1 MDHEN, CDR2 SYDVKM. CDR3 in amino acids: CASSLDSGSFLPQHF. The DNA of the CDR3 is TGTGCCAGCAGTTTAGACTCCGGTTCTTTCTTGCCCCAGCATTTT.

The chain combines TRBV5-1 with TRBJ2-2; TRBD1 matches 9 bases. The CDR3 has 17 residues. The junction had 9 bases not matched to a gene; V was cut back by 2 bases and J by 4 bases. Germline V lookup: CDR1 SGHRS, CDR2 YFSETQ. DNA for the CDR3: TGCGCCAGCAGCTTCCCCCACGGGACAGGGATCACCGGGGAGCTGTTTTTT. Encoded protein: CASSFPHGTGITGELFF.

This chain uses TRBV6-6 with TRBJ2-3, with D perhaps TRBD2 (7 bases). V was clipped by 8 bases and J by 5 bases, with 17 bases between them. This CDR3 region has 14 residues. CDR1 is MNHNY, CDR2 SVGAGI, per germline (reference sequence). CDR3 sequence: CASLVGGAVDTQYF. CDR3 in DNA: TGTGCCAGCCTAGTGGGGGGGGCCGTAGATACGCAGTATTTT.

The chain joins TRBV15 to TRBJ1-6; 8 nucleotides agree with TRBD1. Trimming at V came to 0 bases and at J to 10 bases, leaving 11 bases not matched to a gene. Looked up from germline, CDR1 is LNHNV and CDR2 is YYDKDF (reference sequence). The CDR3 runs to 17 residues. As DNA, the CDR3 is TGTGCCACCAGCAGAGATTTCCTCGACAGGGGAAGGTCACCCCTCCACTTT. Protein sequence: CATSRDFLDRGRSPLHF.

The chain joins TRBV6-4 to TRBJ2-2; tentative D call: TRBD1 (5 bases). V was shortened by 6 bases and J by 7 bases, with 12 bases between the two germline ends. Germline CDR1 is MRHNA and CDR2 is SNTAGT. The CDR3 has 13 amino acids. The CDR3: CASRSQGSGELFF. CDR3 bases: TGTGCCAGCAGAAGCCAGGGTAGCGGGGAGCTGTTTTTT.

The chain recombines TRBV28 with TRBJ2-5; tentative D call: TRBD2 (6 bases). CDR3 length equals 13 residues. V was shortened by 8 bases and J by 5 bases, with 15 bases between the two germline ends. Per the germline V gene, CDR1 is MDHEN and CDR2 is SYDVKM. The CDR3 protein is CASGGATVETQYF. DNA for the CDR3: TGTGCCAGCGGCGGGGCGACGGTGGAGACCCAGTACTTC.

The chain joins TRBV6-6 to TRBJ2-7; 7 bases are shared with TRBD2. This CDR3 has 13 amino acids. Germline lookup yields CDR1 MNHNY and CDR2 SVGAGI (reference sequence). Trimming cost V 5 bases and J 7 bases; bases outside gene matches: 8. The CDR3 sequence: CASSTQSGAEQYF. The CDR3 nucleotides are TGTGCCAGCAGTACCCAAAGCGGGGCTGAGCAGTACTTC.

The chain combines TRBV4-2 with TRBJ2-7; 12 nucleotides align to TRBD1. The germline V gene encodes CDR1 LGHNA and CDR2 YNFKEQ. With V trimmed by 4 bases and J by 4 bases, 2 bases remained unmatched. The CDR3 extends over 14 amino acids. The CDR3 coding sequence is TGTGCCAGCAGCCCGGGACAGGGGGCTTACGAGCAGTACTTC. Protein: CASSPGQGAYEQYF.